This T cell receptor (beta chain) is drawn from a study of blood T cell repertoires in COVID-19 (dated by TCRdb to the early 2020s). With respect to the entire study: The collaborator samples originated in the United States, Italy and Spain and spanned the acute and convalescent phases of COVID-19. The material from the prospective study consisted of cDNA or gDNA derived from T cells, B-cell-depleted T cells, or PBMCs. Subjects who had been exposed to COVID-19, were actively infected with it, or had recovered from it provided the deeply sampled blood TCRbeta repertoires that made up the dataset. A freely available public database, intended as a resource for researchers studying the immune response to SARS-CoV-2, is where the repertoires were released. Samples were obtained from the ongoing ImmuneRACE study (first 160 participants) and from 1,254 subjects provided by 6 global collaborators. A de-identified subject ID, COVID-19 status, age in years and sex were almost always included in the sample metadata. HLA class I and class II types, where available, came from metadata supplied by the sample provider rather than from assay-based typing. Results the study describes overall, beyond this receptor: Clinical and demographic metadata were provided uncurated, with the amount varying by source and participant.

About this clone itself: Its antigen is not yet known. The sample holds no much larger clone one base away, and base qualities are not on file.

The collaborating institutions used their own protocols to collect whole blood in K2EDTA tubes. For TCRbeta analysis, collaborator samples were shipped as frozen whole blood, as isolated PBMCs, or as DNA extracted from either sample type. The immunoSEQ Assay, a bias-controlled multiplex PCR, was used to amplify TCRbeta CDR3 regions from genomic DNA. The paper's data handling went like this. Within the assay, amplification of reference gene primers was used to estimate how many nucleated cells each sample contained. To quantify the absolute abundance of each unique TCRbeta CDR3 rearrangement, sequence reads were collapsed and filtered. For each sample, productive Simpson clonality was calculated as the square root of Simpson's diversity index across productive rearrangements. TCRdb holds this immuneACCESS table with in-frame rearrangements only. Some clones are missing; in checked studies, unresolved V genes explain under half, and the rest has no known cause. V and J calls and clone size are those listed in that table; D and trimming were worked out from the DNA. Recorded for this sample are some 70,000 clones; about 89% of them occurred a single time. The ten largest clones capture about 0.5% of the sample.

CDR1 is given as MNHEY and CDR2 as SVGEGT, both from the germline V gene. Reading from cysteine to phenylalanine, the CDR3 counts 16 amino acids. The only DNA kept is the CDR3, 48 bases in frame from the first base. Relative to germline, V is missing 2 bases and J is missing 2 bases, with 6 bases of the junction outside any gene match. The clonotype was recovered from a man aged 55 to 69 with acute or convalescent COVID-19. The sequenced sample consisted of peripheral blood. Rearrangement joined TRBV6-2 or TRBV6-3 to TRBJ2-3; 8 bases in between match TRBD2. The CDR3 protein is CASSYGSGVPTDTQYF. The bases read TGTGCCAGCAGTTACGGTAGCGGGGTACCCACAGATACGCAGTATTTT.